The 20 T cell receptor beta chains below come from one sample, sequenced in a study of blood T cell repertoires in COVID-19. Some clones are missing from TCRdb's copy, which holds only in-frame ones; the method was immunoSEQ multiplex PCR. The repertoire holds 130,000 to 150,000 clones, with around 90% as singletons. Sequenced input: peripheral blood. Receptors were obtained from a man between 65 and 85 years old with acute or convalescent COVID-19.

The chain couples TRBV6-5 to TRBJ1-1, with 9 positions matching TRBD1. Germline values: CDR1 MNHEY, CDR2 SVGAGI. This CDR3 spans 15 amino acids. After removal of 5 bases from V and 5 bases from J, the junction contained 9 bases not matched to a gene. DNA for the CDR3: TGTGCCAGCAGTACCCAGGACAGGGGTGAAACTGAAGCTTTCTTT. Its translation is CASSTQDRGETEAFF.

The chain joins TRBV6-5 to TRBJ1-2, with D possibly being TRBD1 (6 bases). Trimming removed 4 bases at V and 4 bases at J, with 16 bases between. This CDR3 has 15 amino acids. CDR1 and CDR2 (germline): MNHEY, SVGAGI. In nucleotides, the CDR3 is TGTGCCAGCAGTTTCGTCCGGGGGGCGGGCTATGGCTACACCTTC. Residues: CASSFVRGAGYGYTF.

This chain links TRBV28 with TRBJ2-1; 8 nucleotides match TRBD2. V was clipped by 2 bases and J by 6 bases; unmatched bases: 9. This CDR3 spans 16 amino acids. In germline, CDR1 is MDHEN, CDR2 SYDVKM. The CDR3 region is CASSLAGAGGINEQFF. In DNA, the CDR3 is TGTGCCAGCAGTTTAGCGGGCGCGGGAGGCATCAATGAGCAGTTCTTC.

This clone showed up just once. This sequence joins TRBV5-1 and TRBJ2-6; a weak D match, TRBD2 (7 bases). CDR1 and CDR2 (germline): SGHRS, YFSETQ. There are 19 residues in the CDR3. Deletions cut 4 bases from V and 1 base from J, with 21 bases between. The DNA for the CDR3 is TGCGCCAGCAGCCCACAGGCGGGGGCCCGGAGGTCTGGGGCCAACGTCCTGACTTTC. Translation: CASSPQAGARRSGANVLTF.

The J gene is TRBJ2-3, the V gene TRBV10-1; D uncertain. The ends were cut back, 4 bases at V and 0 bases at J, with 8 bases in the middle. Germline CDR1 WNHNN, CDR2 SYGVQD (reference sequence). CDR3 length: 14 amino acids. Here the CDR3 DNA reads TGCGCCAGCAGTGGACTCGCTAGCACAGATACGCAGTATTTT. Its translation: CASSGLASTDTQYF.

This rearrangement joins TRBV6-5 to TRBJ1-6, with TRBD1 matching 7 bases. Germline V gene data show CDR1 as MNHEY and CDR2 as SVGAGI. With 2 bases clipped from V and 8 bases from J, the junction kept 6 bases outside the gene matches. This CDR3 contains 15 residues. The CDR3 region is CASSYGDRADSPLHF. CDR3 DNA: TGTGCCAGCAGTTACGGCGACAGGGCGGATTCACCCCTCCACTTT.

This rearrangement joins TRBV10-3 to TRBJ2-5; TRBD2 matches at 9 bases. From germline, CDR1 is ENHRY and CDR2 SYGVKD. The CDR3 contains 13 residues. V dropped 10 bases and J dropped 2; count of bases not matched to a gene: 5. In DNA, the CDR3 is TGTGCCACCCGACTAGCGGTGCAAGAGACCCAGTACTTC. Encoded protein: CATRLAVQETQYF.

V gene TRBV30 combines with J gene TRBJ1-4; no clear D. The germline V gene encodes CDR1 GTSNPN and CDR2 SVGIG (reference sequence). This CDR3 is 12 amino acids long. V lost 1 base, J lost 8 bases, and 8 bases lay in between. The CDR3 sequence is CAWSDTMEKLFF. DNA for the CDR3: TGTGCCTGGAGTGACACGATGGAAAAACTGTTTTTT.

This clone has only one observation. The V and J genes are TRBV19 and TRBJ1-5; 8 bases agree with TRBD1. The CDR3 covers 13 residues. The V gene's germline CDR1 is LNHDA and CDR2 SQIVND (reference sequence). V lost 5 bases to trimming and J lost 5 bases; unmatched junction nucleotides: 2. Here the CDR3 DNA reads TGTGCCAGTAGTGAGACAGGGGATCAGCCCCAGCATTTT. Its translation: CASSETGDQPQHF. The full variable domain, with the rest looked up from reference TRBV19 and TRBJ1-5, is DGGITQSPKYLFRKEGQNVTLSCEQNLNHDAMYWYRQDPGQGLRLIYYSQIVNDFQKGDIAEGYSVSREKKESFPLTVTSAQKNPTAFYLCASSETGDQPQHFGDGTRLSIL.

J is TRBJ2-7 and V is TRBV19; 8 positions match TRBD2. Germline V gene data show CDR1 as LNHDA and CDR2 as SQIVND (reference sequence). The CDR3 extends over 15 amino acids. V lost 4 bases to trimming and J lost 0 bases; unmatched junction nucleotides: 5. CDR3 coding DNA: TGTGCCAGTAGTAAATACGGGAGGGGCTCCTACGAGCAGTACTTC. Its protein is CASSKYGRGSYEQYF.

This rearrangement joins TRBV5-1 to TRBJ2-3; possibly TRBD2 for D (6 bases). CDR3 length: 14 residues. V lost 4 bases, J lost 6 bases, and 15 bases lay in between. Germline V gene lookup returns CDR1 SGHRS and CDR2 YFSETQ. CDR3 nucleotides: TGCGCCAGCAGCAAGGGACTTTCCGAGGATACGCAGTATTTT. Protein sequence: CASSKGLSEDTQYF.

The chain recombines TRBV30 with TRBJ1-6, with no clear D. V was trimmed by 0 bases and J by 4 bases, leaving 7 bases between them. The CDR3 covers 14 residues. Per the germline V gene, CDR1 is GTSNPN and CDR2 is SVGIG (reference sequence). The CDR3 DNA reads as TGTGCCTGGAGTGTGTTCAGTTATAATTCACCCCTCCACTTT. This sequence encodes CAWSVFSYNSPLHF.

V is TRBV29-1 and J is TRBJ1-1, with D tentatively TRBD1 (6 bases). The CDR3 has 13 residues. Trimming shortened V by 2 bases and J by 6 bases, and 13 bases separated the two germline ends. CDR1 is SQVTM and CDR2 is ANQGSEA in the germline V gene. The CDR3 here is CSVERTEGAEAFF. The CDR3 DNA follows: TGCAGCGTTGAACGGACAGAAGGGGCTGAAGCTTTCTTT.

The chain links TRBV30 to TRBJ2-3; TRBD1 matches at 8 bases. Unmatched junction bases numbered 7, after V lost 5 bases and J lost 0 bases. Germline CDR1 and CDR2: GTSNPN and SVGIG (reference sequence). The CDR3 runs to 15 residues. The CDR3 coding sequence is TGTGCCTGGGACCGTGGGACAGGAAGCACAGATACGCAGTATTTT. Its protein product is CAWDRGTGSTDTQYF.

The chain is built from TRBV28 and TRBJ1-1; 9 positions match TRBD1. The length of the CDR3 is 16 residues. V was pared by 7 bases and J by 4 bases, with 13 bases of the junction left unmatched. Germline loops: CDR1 MDHEN, CDR2 SYDVKM. CDR3 DNA: TGTGCCAGCAACTCGTCCCCCGGGACAGGGCGCACTGAAGCTTTCTTT. As protein: CASNSSPGTGRTEAFF.

V is TRBV18 and J is TRBJ1-4, with D perhaps matching TRBD1 (5 bases). CDR1 KGHSH and CDR2 LQKENI come from the germline V gene. V was clipped by 2 bases and J by 7 bases, with 8 bases between them. There are 13 residues in the CDR3. CDR3: CASSPGAGEKLFF. The CDR3, as DNA: TGTGCCAGCTCACCAGGGGCAGGTGAAAAACTGTTTTTT.

The chain is built from TRBV7-9 and TRBJ1-2; 8 nucleotides agree with TRBD1. V dropped 5 bases and J dropped 0; count of bases not matched to a gene: 5. Germline V gene sequence: CDR1 SEHNR, CDR2 FQNEAQ (reference sequence). The CDR3 extends over 15 amino acids. For the CDR3, the DNA is TGTGCCAGCAGCCGACAGGGGACTCCTAACTATGGCTACACCTTC. Amino acid sequence: CASSRQGTPNYGYTF.

The genes are TRBV29-1 and TRBJ1-3; the D is unclear. V gave up 4 bases and J gave up 1 base, with 14 bases separating them. This CDR3 has 15 residues. The germline gives CDR1 SQVTM, CDR2 ANQGSEA. DNA for the CDR3: TGCAGCGTTGTGTTCTCCGGGAGGTCTGGAAACACCATATATTTT. Its protein product is CSVVFSGRSGNTIYF.

The CDR3 spells CASSLKPYSNQPQHF. CDR3 DNA: TGTGCCAGCAGCTTAAAGCCCTATAGCAATCAGCCCCAGCATTTT. This chain connects TRBV7-8 to TRBJ1-5; unclear D gene. V was trimmed by 2 bases and J by 0 bases, leaving 8 bases between them. CDR1 is SGHVS, CDR2 FQNEAQ, per germline. The CDR3 sequence is 15 residues long. The variable domain in full, with the rest retrieved from reference TRBV7-8 and TRBJ1-5, is GAGVSQSPRYKVAKRGQDVALRCDPISGHVSLFWYQQALGQGPEFLTYFQNEAQLDKSGLPSDRFFAERPEGSVSTLKIQRTQQEDSAVYLCASSLKPYSNQPQHFGDGTRLSIL.

The V gene is TRBV20-1, the J gene TRBJ1-2; no clear D gene. V lost 7 bases and J 8 bases, leaving 14 bases between the germline ends. Germline values: CDR1 DFQATT, CDR2 SNEGSKA (reference sequence). The length of the CDR3 is 11 residues. The CDR3 spells CSGLLAWGYTF. In nucleotides, the CDR3 is TGCAGTGGACTGCTTGCTTGGGGCTACACCTTC.